This T cell receptor beta chain is from a study of blood T cell repertoires in COVID-19. Study context: From the United States, Italy and Spain came samples of acute and convalescent COVID-19.

Sequencing used immunoSEQ multiplex PCR; TCRdb keeps in-frame clones, though not all of them. Altogether 450,000 or so clones are present, approximately 91% being singletons, with the ten largest covering 1.5% to 1.9%. The CDR3 is made up of 15 amino acids. V gave up 4 bases and J gave up 3 bases; unmatched junction bases: 3. CDR1 is MNHEY, CDR2 SMNVEV, per germline (reference sequence). The sequence was collected from a woman in her forties with COVID-19, enrolled during active disease. Sequenced input: peripheral blood. This chain links TRBV27 with TRBJ1-4; 9 positions match TRBD1. In DNA form, the CDR3 reads TGTGCCAGCAGTTATGGACAGGGGCCTAATGAAAAACTGTTTTTT. Its protein is CASSYGQGPNEKLFF.